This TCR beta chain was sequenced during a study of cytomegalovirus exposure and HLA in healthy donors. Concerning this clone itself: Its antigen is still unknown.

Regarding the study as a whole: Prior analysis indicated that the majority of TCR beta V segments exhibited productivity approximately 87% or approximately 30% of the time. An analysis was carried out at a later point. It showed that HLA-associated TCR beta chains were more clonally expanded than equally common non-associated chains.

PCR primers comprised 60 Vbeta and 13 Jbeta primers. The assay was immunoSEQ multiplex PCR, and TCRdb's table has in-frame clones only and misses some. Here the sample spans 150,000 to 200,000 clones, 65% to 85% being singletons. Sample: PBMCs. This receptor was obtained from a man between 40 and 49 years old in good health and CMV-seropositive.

CDR3 protein: CASRGGTGELFF. For the CDR3, the DNA is TGTGCCAGCAGGGGGGGTACCGGGGAGCTGTTTTTT. The chain links TRBV6-6 to TRBJ2-2; D possibly corresponds to TRBD2 (6 bases). Germline V gene data show CDR1 as MNHNY and CDR2 as SVGAGI (reference sequence). With 6 bases removed from V and 5 bases from J, the gap between germline ends came to 7 bases. This CDR3 has 12 residues.